Listed below are T cell receptor beta chains from one sample, sequenced in a study of CD8 T cells in ankylosing spondylitis. One entry per CDR3 protein results from TCRdb running MiXCR on the 5' RACE reads. The sample gives about 240,000 distinct CDR3 sequences, about 10% of which show up once; about 6.8% is in the top ten. Sequencing was done on a sample of blood, either unsorted or a sorted T cell fraction (not recorded which). All receptors come from a male donor with ankylosing spondylitis or in good health (not recorded which). Both conserved end residues are part of each CDR3. A D gene is named only where the DNA matches it firmly. Clone size is stated in some rows and not others, as once, few, many or a class when expanded.

TRBV29-1	TRBD2	TRBJ2-1	NA	CSVIPSGGSYNEQFF	TGCAGCGTTATCCCTAGCGGGGGGTCCTACAATGAGCAGTTCTTC
TRBV28	TRBD1	TRBJ1-1	NA	CASSPGTGTKAFF	TGTGCCAGCAGTCCGGGGACAGGTACCAAAGCTTTCTTT
TRBV5-1	NA	TRBJ2-2	many	CASSLGRAGVRTGELFF	TGCGCCAGCAGCTTGGGAAGAGCAGGGGTGCGGACCGGGGAGCTGTTTTTT
TRBV7-2	NA	TRBJ2-7	many	CASARVWTVPSYEQYF	TGTGCCAGCGCAAGGGTGTGGACTGTACCCTCCTACGAGCAGTACTTC
TRBV28	NA	TRBJ1-5	many	CASSGEIGSNQPQHF	TGTGCCAGCAGCGGCGAGATCGGGAGCAATCAGCCCCAGCATTTT
TRBV25-1	TRBD1	TRBJ1-2	many	CASRTGSRGYTF	TGTGCCAGCAGGACAGGGTCGCGGGGCTACACCTTC
TRBV20-1	NA	TRBJ2-1	few	CSAGGGGGEQFF	TGCAGTGCTGGCGGTGGAGGCGGCGAGCAGTTCTTC
TRBV11-2	TRBD1	TRBJ2-5	NA	CASSLYPANRGVMETQYF	TGTGCCAGCAGCTTGTACCCGGCAAACAGGGGGGTTATGGAGACCCAGTACTTC
TRBV7-9	NA	TRBJ1-5	NA	CASSSGGSRINQPQHF	TGTGCCAGCAGCTCGGGGGGCAGTAGGATCAATCAGCCCCAGCATTTT
TRBV5-1	NA	TRBJ2-1	many	CASSLLLSLAVHNEQFF	TGCGCCAGCAGCCTCCTCCTGAGTTTAGCGGTCCACAATGAGCAGTTCTTC
TRBV29-1	TRBD1	TRBJ1-3	NA	CSVETGSSGNTIYF	TGCAGCGTTGAGACAGGGAGCTCTGGAAACACCATATATTTT
TRBV19	TRBD1	TRBJ2-5	few	CASSISSTGDETQYF	TGTGCCAGTAGTATTTCGTCGACAGGGGACGAGACCCAGTACTTC
TRBV5-6	TRBD2	TRBJ2-3	few	CASSILTSGGTTDTQYF	TGTGCCAGCAGCATCCTGACTAGCGGGGGAACCACAGATACGCAGTATTTT
TRBV19	TRBD1	TRBJ1-5	NA	CASSILQGQRNQPQHF	TGTGCCAGTAGTATACTACAGGGACAGCGGAATCAGCCCCAGCATTTT
TRBV11-2	NA	TRBJ2-3	many	CASSLDLPGADTQYF	TGTGCCAGCAGCTTAGATCTTCCAGGGGCAGATACGCAGTATTTT
TRBV4-1	TRBD2	TRBJ2-3	many	CASSPEGGGTTDSTDTQYF	TGCGCCAGCAGCCCAGAGGGCGGGGGGACTACAGATAGCACAGATACGCAGTATTTT
TRBV5-1	NA	TRBJ2-7	NA	CASSLAYGENYEQYF	TGCGCCAGCAGCTTGGCGTATGGCGAGAACTACGAGCAGTACTTC
TRBV20-1	NA	TRBJ1-1	many	CSARKDSLNTEAFF	TGCAGTGCTAGGAAGGACAGCCTGAACACTGAAGCTTTCTTT
TRBV7-9	NA	TRBJ1-1	few	CASSLATDSTEAFF	TGTGCCAGCAGCTTAGCCACGGACAGCACTGAAGCTTTCTTT
TRBV29-1	NA	TRBJ2-7	few	CSVATGTPREQYF	TGCAGCGTTGCTACGGGAACTCCTCGCGAGCAGTACTTC
TRBV7-3	NA	TRBJ2-2	NA	CASSPRDPGELFF	TGTGCCAGCAGTCCCAGGGATCCCGGGGAGCTGTTTTTT
TRBV5-1	NA	TRBJ1-6	many	CASSKTALDSPLHF	TGCGCCAGCAGCAAGACGGCCTTGGATTCACCCCTCCACTTT
TRBV7-2	TRBD2	TRBJ2-1	few	CVSSLVPGGDNEQFF	TGTGTCAGCAGCTTAGTTCCGGGGGGAGACAATGAGCAGTTCTTC
TRBV6-4	NA	TRBJ2-1	many	CASSLQPTNYNEQFF	TGTGCCAGCAGTCTACAGCCTACAAACTACAATGAGCAGTTCTTC
TRBV6-4	NA	TRBJ1-6	many	CASSEEYNSPLHF	TGTGCCAGCAGTGAGGAATATAATTCACCCCTCCACTTT
TRBV20-1	TRBD1	TRBJ1-5	many	CSARDLTGGSNQPQHF	TGCAGTGCTAGAGATCTCACAGGGGGTAGCAATCAGCCCCAGCATTTT
TRBV5-6	NA	TRBJ2-5	many	CASSLSVVDYQETQYF	TGTGCCAGCAGCTTGAGCGTAGTGGACTACCAAGAGACCCAGTACTTC
TRBV5-1	NA	TRBJ2-3	NA	CASSWSRELHTATQYF	TGTGCCAGCAGCTGGAGCCGAGAATTGCACACAGCTACGCAGTATTTT
TRBV5-4	TRBD1	TRBJ1-4	few	CASSSSDRDEKLFF	TGTGCCAGCAGCTCCTCCGACAGGGATGAAAAACTGTTTTTT
TRBV20-1	NA	TRBJ1-2	NA	CIGGHRPGYTF	TGCATCGGGGGCCACCGTCCGGGCTACACCTTC
TRBV3-1	TRBD2	TRBJ2-5	few	CASSLSLGGGAGQTQYF	TGTGCCAGCAGCCTCTCCCTCGGCGGGGGGGCAGGGCAGACCCAGTACTTC
TRBV6-1	NA	TRBJ1-2	many	CASGRDGGNYGYTF	TGTGCCAGCGGCCGGGACGGGGGTAACTATGGCTACACCTTC
TRBV28	TRBD1	TRBJ2-2	few	CASSFGRRTGGYTGELFF	TGTGCCAGCAGTTTCGGGCGACGGACAGGGGGGTACACCGGGGAGCTGTTTTTT
TRBV29-1	NA	TRBJ1-2	many	CSVDIPGDGYGYTF	TGCAGCGTTGATATCCCGGGGGATGGCTATGGCTACACCTTC
TRBV12-3/TRBV12-4	NA	TRBJ1-1	many	CASSFAENTEAFF	TGTGCCAGCAGTTTTGCGGAGAACACTGAAGCTTTCTTT
TRBV11-2	TRBD2	TRBJ2-1	many	CASSFGKGLAGWNEQFF	TGTGCCAGCAGCTTCGGGAAAGGACTAGCGGGTTGGAATGAGCAGTTCTTC
TRBV20-1	NA	TRBJ1-2	many	CSASRPALDYGYTF	TGCAGTGCTAGTCGACCGGCGCTTGACTATGGCTACACCTTC
TRBV5-1	TRBD1	TRBJ2-7	many	CASSAGTGVSLGEQYF	TGCGCCAGCAGCGCCGGGACAGGGGTTTCGTTGGGAGAGCAGTACTTC
TRBV7-9	NA	TRBJ2-5	NA	CASSENTDLYQETQYF	TGTGCCAGCAGCGAAAATACGGACCTGTACCAAGAGACCCAGTACTTC
TRBV6-5	NA	TRBJ2-5	many	CASSYLDGTQYF	TGTGCCAGCAGTTATTTGGACGGGACCCAGTACTTC
TRBV25-1	NA	TRBJ1-2	NA	CASSESRSGGYTF	TGTGCCAGCAGTGAATCCAGGTCGGGAGGCTACACCTTC
TRBV12-3/TRBV12-4	NA	TRBJ1-5	many	CASSSPRDQPQHF	TGTGCCAGCAGTTCCCCAAGAGACCAGCCCCAGCATTTT
TRBV7-9	NA	TRBJ2-3	many	CASSRREGSTSTDTQYF	TGTGCCAGCAGCCGAAGAGAGGGTTCTACTAGCACAGATACGCAGTATTTT
TRBV5-1	TRBD1	TRBJ2-5	many	CASSLDTGQGETQYF	TGCGCCAGCAGCTTGGATACGGGACAGGGGGAGACCCAGTACTTC
TRBV27	TRBD1	TRBJ2-7	many	CASMKGTGDEQYF	TGTGCCAGCATGAAGGGTACAGGGGACGAGCAGTACTTC
TRBV6-5	NA	TRBJ2-3	few	CASSPLYSTDTQYF	TGTGCCAGCAGCCCACTCTATAGCACAGATACGCAGTATTTT
TRBV20-1	NA	TRBJ2-3	many	CSASKGADTQYF	TGCAGTGCTTCCAAAGGGGCAGATACGCAGTATTTT
TRBV20-1	TRBD2	TRBJ2-4	many	CSAVRQSGGIQYF	TGCAGTGCTGTGCGTCAGTCGGGGGGGATTCAGTACTTC
TRBV20-1	TRBD2	TRBJ2-7	NA	CSADLAGGQYEQYF	TGCAGTGCTGACCTAGCGGGGGGACAATACGAGCAGTACTTC
TRBV5-1	NA	TRBJ2-7	NA	CASSQLESTGEQYF	TGCGCCAGCAGCCAGTTAGAGAGTACGGGCGAGCAGTACTTC
TRBV20-1	TRBD2	TRBJ2-7	many	CSARDQLAGDEQYF	TGCAGTGCTAGAGATCAATTAGCGGGGGACGAGCAGTACTTC
TRBV27	TRBD2	TRBJ2-7	many	CASSSGTSPSHEQYF	TGTGCCAGCAGTTCCGGGACTAGCCCTTCCCACGAGCAGTACTTC
TRBV7-9	NA	TRBJ2-1	few	CASRSLGEQFF	TGTGCCAGCAGGTCCCTGGGGGAGCAGTTCTTC
TRBV20-1	NA	TRBJ2-6	many	CSASPGESRVLTF	TGCAGTGCTAGCCCAGGGGAAAGCCGCGTCCTGACTTTC
TRBV7-9	TRBD1	TRBJ1-4	NA	CASSVGDRGAEKLFF	TGTGCCAGCAGCGTAGGGGACAGGGGGGCCGAAAAACTGTTTTTT
TRBV12-3/TRBV12-4	TRBD2	TRBJ2-7	many	CASAPSSGSLKQYF	TGTGCCAGCGCTCCCTCTAGCGGGAGTCTCAAGCAGTACTTC